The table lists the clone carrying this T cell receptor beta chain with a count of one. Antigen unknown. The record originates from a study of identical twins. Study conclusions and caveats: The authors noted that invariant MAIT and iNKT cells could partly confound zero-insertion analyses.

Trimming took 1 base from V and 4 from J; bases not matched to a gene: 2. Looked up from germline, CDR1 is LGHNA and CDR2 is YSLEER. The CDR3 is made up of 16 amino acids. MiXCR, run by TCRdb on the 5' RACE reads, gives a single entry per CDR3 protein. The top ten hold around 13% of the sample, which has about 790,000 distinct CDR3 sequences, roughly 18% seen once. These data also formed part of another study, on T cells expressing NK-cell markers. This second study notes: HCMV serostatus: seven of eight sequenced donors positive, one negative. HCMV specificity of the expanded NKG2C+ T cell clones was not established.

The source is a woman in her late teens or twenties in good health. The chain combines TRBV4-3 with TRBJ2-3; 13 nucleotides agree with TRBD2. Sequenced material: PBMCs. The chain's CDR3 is CASSQVTSGGADTQYF. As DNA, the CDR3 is TGCGCCAGCAGCCAAGTCACTAGCGGGGGGGCAGATACGCAGTATTTT.